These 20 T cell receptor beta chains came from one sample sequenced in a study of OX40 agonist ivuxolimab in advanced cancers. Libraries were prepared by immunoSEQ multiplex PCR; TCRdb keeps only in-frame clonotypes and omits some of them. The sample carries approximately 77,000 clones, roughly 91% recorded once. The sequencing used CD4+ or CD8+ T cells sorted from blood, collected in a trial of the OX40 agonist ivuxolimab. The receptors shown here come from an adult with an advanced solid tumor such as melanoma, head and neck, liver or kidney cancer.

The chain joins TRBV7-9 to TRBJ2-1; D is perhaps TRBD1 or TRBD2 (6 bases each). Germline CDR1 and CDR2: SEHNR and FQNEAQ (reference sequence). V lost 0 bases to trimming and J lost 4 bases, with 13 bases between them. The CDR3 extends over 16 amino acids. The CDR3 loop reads CASSLAGGGFYNEQFF. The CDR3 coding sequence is TGTGCCAGCAGCTTAGCCGGAGGGGGGTTTTACAATGAGCAGTTCTTC.

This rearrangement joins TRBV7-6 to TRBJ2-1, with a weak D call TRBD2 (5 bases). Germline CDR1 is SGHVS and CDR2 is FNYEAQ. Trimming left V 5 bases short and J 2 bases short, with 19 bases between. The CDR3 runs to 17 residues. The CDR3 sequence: CASSPPRGWIPYNEQFF. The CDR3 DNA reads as TGTGCCAGCAGCCCCCCCCGAGGGTGGATCCCCTACAATGAGCAGTTCTTC.

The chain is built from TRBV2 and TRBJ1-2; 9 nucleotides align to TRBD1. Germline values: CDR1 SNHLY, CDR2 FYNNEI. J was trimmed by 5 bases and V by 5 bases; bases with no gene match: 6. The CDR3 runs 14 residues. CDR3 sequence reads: CASSLGQGWYGYTF. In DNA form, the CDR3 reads TGTGCCAGCAGTTTGGGACAGGGATGGTATGGCTACACCTTC.

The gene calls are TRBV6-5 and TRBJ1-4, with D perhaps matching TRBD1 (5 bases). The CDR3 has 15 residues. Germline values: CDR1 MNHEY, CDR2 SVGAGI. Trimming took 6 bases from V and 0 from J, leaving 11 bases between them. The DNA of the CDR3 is TGTGCCAGCAGGAAACTACAGGCAACTAATGAAAAACTGTTTTTT. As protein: CASRKLQATNEKLFF.

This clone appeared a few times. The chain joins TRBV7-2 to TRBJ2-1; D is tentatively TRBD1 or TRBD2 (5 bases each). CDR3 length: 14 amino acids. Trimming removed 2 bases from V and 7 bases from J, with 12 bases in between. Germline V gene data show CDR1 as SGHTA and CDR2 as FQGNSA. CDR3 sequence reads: CASSLYGALNEQFF. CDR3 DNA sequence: TGTGCCAGCAGCTTATACGGGGCCCTAAATGAGCAGTTCTTC.

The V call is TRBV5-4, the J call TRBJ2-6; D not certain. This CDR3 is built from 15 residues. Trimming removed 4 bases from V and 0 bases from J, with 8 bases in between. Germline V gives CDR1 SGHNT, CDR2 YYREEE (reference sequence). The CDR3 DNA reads TGTGCCAGCAGCCGCATGGACTCTGGGGCCAACGTCCTGACTTTC. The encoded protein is CASSRMDSGANVLTF.

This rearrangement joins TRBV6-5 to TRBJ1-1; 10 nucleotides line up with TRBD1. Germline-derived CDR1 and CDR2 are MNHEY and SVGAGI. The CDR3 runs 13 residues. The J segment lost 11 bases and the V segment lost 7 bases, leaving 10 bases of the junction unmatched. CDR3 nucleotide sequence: TGTGCCAGCATTGGAAGGACAGGGGGAAGTGCTTTCTTT. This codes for CASIGRTGGSAFF.

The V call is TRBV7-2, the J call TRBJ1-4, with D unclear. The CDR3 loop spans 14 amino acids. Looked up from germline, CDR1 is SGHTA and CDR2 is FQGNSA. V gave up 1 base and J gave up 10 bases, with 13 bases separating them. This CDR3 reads CASSLVGEGGKLFF. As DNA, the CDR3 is TGTGCCAGCAGCTTAGTTGGGGAGGGTGGAAAACTGTTTTTT. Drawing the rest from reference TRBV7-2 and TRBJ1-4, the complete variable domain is GAGVSQSPSNKVTEKGKDVELRCDPISGHTALYWYRQSLGQGLEFLIYFQGNSAPDKSGLPSDRFSAERTGGSVSTLTIQRTQQEDSAVYLCASSLVGEGGKLFFGSGTQLSVL.

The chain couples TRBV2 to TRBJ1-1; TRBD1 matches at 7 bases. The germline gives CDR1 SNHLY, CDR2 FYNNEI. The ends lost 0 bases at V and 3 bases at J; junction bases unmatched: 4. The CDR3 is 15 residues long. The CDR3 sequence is CASSEAGTAYTEAFF. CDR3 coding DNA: TGTGCCAGCAGTGAAGCGGGGACAGCCTACACTGAAGCTTTCTTT. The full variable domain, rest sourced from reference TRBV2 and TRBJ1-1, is EPEVTQTPSHQVTQMGQEVILRCVPISNHLYFYWYRQILGQKVEFLVSFYNNEISEKSEIFDDQFSVERPDGSNFTLKIRSTKLEDSAMYFCASSEAGTAYTEAFFGQGTRLTVV.

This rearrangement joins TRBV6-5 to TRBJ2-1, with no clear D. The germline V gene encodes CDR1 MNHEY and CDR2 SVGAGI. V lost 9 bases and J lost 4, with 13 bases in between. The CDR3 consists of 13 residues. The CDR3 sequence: CASRRFGYNEQFF. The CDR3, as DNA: TGTGCCAGTCGAAGGTTTGGGTACAATGAGCAGTTCTTC.

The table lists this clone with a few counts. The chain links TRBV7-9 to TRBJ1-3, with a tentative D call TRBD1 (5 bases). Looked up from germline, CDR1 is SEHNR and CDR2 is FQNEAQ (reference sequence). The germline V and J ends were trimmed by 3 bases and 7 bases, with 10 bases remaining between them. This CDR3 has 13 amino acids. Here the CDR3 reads CASSLGGRNTIYF. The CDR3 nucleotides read TGTGCCAGCAGCTTGGGGGGGAGGAACACCATATATTTT.

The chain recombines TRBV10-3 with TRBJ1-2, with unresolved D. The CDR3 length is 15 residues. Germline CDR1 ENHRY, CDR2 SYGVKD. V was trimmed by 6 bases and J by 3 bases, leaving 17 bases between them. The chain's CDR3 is CAIRASGNGHYGYTF. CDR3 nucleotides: TGTGCCATCAGAGCTTCGGGAAACGGGCACTATGGCTACACCTTC.

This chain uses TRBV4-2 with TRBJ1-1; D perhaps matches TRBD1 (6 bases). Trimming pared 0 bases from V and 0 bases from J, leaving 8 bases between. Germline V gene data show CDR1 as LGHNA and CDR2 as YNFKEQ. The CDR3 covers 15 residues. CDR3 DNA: TGTGCCAGCAGCCAAGATGGGGGCCTGAACACTGAAGCTTTCTTT. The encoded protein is CASSQDGGLNTEAFF.

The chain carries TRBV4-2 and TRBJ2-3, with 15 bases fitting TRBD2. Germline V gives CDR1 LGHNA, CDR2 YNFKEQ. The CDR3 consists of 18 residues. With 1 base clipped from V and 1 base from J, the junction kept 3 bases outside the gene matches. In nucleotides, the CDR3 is TGTGCCAGCAGCCAAGGGGGGACTAGCGGGGGGCGCACAGATACGCAGTATTTT. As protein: CASSQGGTSGGRTDTQYF.

CDR3: CASSEDRGGYTF. CDR3 coding DNA: TGTGCCAGCAGTGAAGACAGGGGTGGCTACACCTTC. This chain joins TRBV6-1 and TRBJ1-2; TRBD1 agrees at 7 bases. V trimming: 1 base; J trimming: 7 bases; junction bases outside the gene matches: 0. The CDR3 runs 12 residues. Germline loops: CDR1 MNHNS, CDR2 SASEGT.

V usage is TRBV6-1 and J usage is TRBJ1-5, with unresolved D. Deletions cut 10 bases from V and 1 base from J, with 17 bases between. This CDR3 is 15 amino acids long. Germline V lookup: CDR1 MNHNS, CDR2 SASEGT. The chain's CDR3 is CATRSGELSNQPQHF. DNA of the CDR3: TGTGCCACCCGCAGCGGGGAGTTAAGCAATCAGCCCCAGCATTTT.

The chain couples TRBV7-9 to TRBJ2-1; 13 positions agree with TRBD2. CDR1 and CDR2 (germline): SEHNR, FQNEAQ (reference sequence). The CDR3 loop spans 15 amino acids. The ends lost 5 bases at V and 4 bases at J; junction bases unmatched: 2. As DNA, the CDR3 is TGTGCCAGCAGCGAGACTAGCGGGGGGTACAATGAGCAGTTCTTC. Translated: CASSETSGGYNEQFF.

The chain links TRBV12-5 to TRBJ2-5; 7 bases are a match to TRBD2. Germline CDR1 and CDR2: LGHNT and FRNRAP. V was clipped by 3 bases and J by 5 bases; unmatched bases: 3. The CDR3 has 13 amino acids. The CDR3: CASGFGGGETQYF. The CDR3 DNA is TGTGCTAGTGGTTTCGGGGGAGGGGAGACCCAGTACTTC.

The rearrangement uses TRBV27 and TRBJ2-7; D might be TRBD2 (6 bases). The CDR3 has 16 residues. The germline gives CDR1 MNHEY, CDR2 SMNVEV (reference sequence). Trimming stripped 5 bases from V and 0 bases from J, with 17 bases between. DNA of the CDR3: TGTGCCAGCAGTGGGGGGATTGGACAAATCTCCTACGAGCAGTACTTC. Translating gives CASSGGIGQISYEQYF.

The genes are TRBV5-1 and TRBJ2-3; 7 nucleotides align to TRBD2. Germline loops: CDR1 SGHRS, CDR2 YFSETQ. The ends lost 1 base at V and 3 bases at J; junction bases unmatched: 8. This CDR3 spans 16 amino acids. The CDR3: CASSLIVGAGTDTQYF. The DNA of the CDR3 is TGCGCCAGCAGCTTGATTGTGGGAGCGGGGACAGATACGCAGTATTTT.